This T cell receptor (beta chain) was recorded in a study of tumor-infiltrating lymphocytes in primary liver carcinoma. Alongside blood RNA obtained from unsorted whole blood, germline DNA was also extracted. The CDR3 spans 15 residues. Germline CDR1 reads LGHNA; CDR2 reads YSLEER. Points on this clonotype: The junction shows a germline mismatch at one end, possibly a read error.

From around 500 ng total RNA, TCR beta cDNA was generated with a primer in the constant region. ARM-PCR, slightly modified, supplied the TCR beta libraries through three nested multiplex PCR rounds. A C-beta reverse primer and TRBV1-TRBV30 forward primers served in each of the first two PCR rounds, at ten to eleven cycles apiece. TCRdb independently ran MiXCR on the multiplex PCR reads; one entry per CDR3 protein. The data contain 310,000 or so distinct CDR3 sequences, 50% to 75% of them singletons. This receptor was identified in a woman younger than 45 with primary liver carcinoma and hepatitis B virus infection. The chain carries TRBV4-3 and TRBJ1-1; 7 nucleotides match TRBD1. Input material: peripheral blood. CDR3 sequence (DNA): TGCACCAGCAGCATTCTGTTCAGGGGGGACACTGAAGCTTTCTTT. Encoded protein: CTSSILFRGDTEAFF.